These T cell receptor beta chains were read from a single sample in a study of blood T cell repertoires in COVID-19. Generated by immunoSEQ multiplex PCR, the TCRdb table keeps only in-frame clones and is missing some. The table lists 45,000 to 55,000 clones, around nine tenths of them singletons. Source material: peripheral blood. Receptors originate from a human donor in a cohort sampled during active COVID-19. The conserved cysteine and the conserved F or W are not part of the CDR3 here.

v_gene,j_gene,CDR3aa
TRBV30,TRBJ2-2,AWSVLTVTTGELF
TRBV7-8,TRBJ2-7,ASSLYPLGSYEQY
TRBV6-5,TRBJ1-6,ASSYEDSNSPLH
TRBV12-3/TRBV12-4,TRBJ1-2,ASSFLQGHGYT
TRBV4-3,TRBJ1-4,ASSQDLTGEGEKLF
TRBV6-5,TRBJ2-5,ASPSGLGETQY
TRBV18,TRBJ2-7,ASSPQDGENYEQY
TRBV5-1,TRBJ1-5,ASRPDSNQPQH
TRBV6-1,TRBJ2-2,ASSEVDMTNTGELF
TRBV7-9,TRBJ2-1,ASNPRTSGGNEQF
TRBV6-5,TRBJ2-7,ASSLGPPSAGQY
TRBV29-1,TRBJ2-1,SVVPWGSGGYNEQF
TRBV4-1,TRBJ1-5,ASSQQTGFSNQPQH
TRBV4-1,TRBJ1-3,ASSQEWDRGWNTIY
TRBV7-9,TRBJ1-3,ASSLQGTVRSSGNTIY
TRBV5-6,TRBJ1-4,ASSLGKGGGNEKLF
TRBV5-8,TRBJ2-7,ASTPWGRSYEQY
TRBV7-6,TRBJ2-7,ASSLESDSTYEQY
TRBV6-1,TRBJ1-4,ASSESGLTNEKLF
TRBV11-2,TRBJ1-3,ASSLDLLAGRENTIY
TRBV10-3,TRBJ2-6,AISAGIAGGQRGANVLT
TRBV7-2,TRBJ1-5,ASSGAPNQPQH
TRBV28,TRBJ1-1,ASSLGGTGSTEAF
TRBV6-2/TRBV6-3,TRBJ1-1,ASSSWQGVVEAF
TRBV7-9,TRBJ2-2,ASSFGGAGELF
TRBV3-1/TRBV3-2,TRBJ2-7,ASRDSYLTYEQY
TRBV11-2,TRBJ2-1,ASSFAVYNEQF
TRBV7-2,TRBJ2-3,ASSLRGVPTDTQY
TRBV3-1/TRBV3-2,TRBJ1-3,ASSRGRGTGNTIY
TRBV19,TRBJ1-2,ASSIEGSWTVYYGYT
TRBV3-1/TRBV3-2,TRBJ2-7,ASRTQGARDEQY
TRBV11-3,TRBJ2-3,ASSFEGAGTDTQY
TRBV7-8,TRBJ2-7,ASTLAGPGSYEQY
TRBV11-3,TRBJ2-2,ASSPGTIDGELF
TRBV19,TRBJ2-2,ASSIGLDRRNTGELF
TRBV6-2/TRBV6-3,TRBJ1-5,ASSYDGSTNQPQH
TRBV7-2,TRBJ2-2,ASSPWGAGELF
TRBV19,TRBJ2-3,ASSSPPGTSLPDTQY